Listed here are 9 T cell receptor beta chains from one sample, sequenced in a study of cytomegalovirus exposure and HLA in healthy donors (dated by TCRdb to between 2016 and 2019). The library came from the immunoSEQ multiplex PCR assay. For the multiplex PCR, a mixture combining 60 forward primers for TCR Vbeta segments and 13 reverse primers for TCR Jbeta segments was used. The source is immuneACCESS, and TCRdb retained only in-frame sequences with V and J called. Part of the clones is not carried over; for the studies checked, unresolved V genes explain less than half of this, and the remainder is unexplained. The sample records roughly 190,000 clones, around 86% of which are singletons. The top ten clonotypes cover approximately 6% of the sample. Sequencing was performed on PBMCs. The receptors were gathered from a man aged 40-55 years in good health and CMV-seropositive.

The V gene is TRBV28, the J gene TRBJ1-5; perhaps TRBD1 as D (5 bases). The CDR3 length is 16 residues. V was pared by 1 base and J by 2 bases, with 12 bases between. Germline values: CDR1 MDHEN, CDR2 SYDVKM. The CDR3 loop reads CASSLLGGGGNQPQHF. CDR3 in DNA: TGTGCCAGCAGTTTATTGGGGGGTGGCGGCAATCAGCCCCAGCATTTT. The full variable domain, rest sourced from reference TRBV28 and TRBJ1-5, is DVKVTQSSRYLVKRTGEKVFLECVQDMDHENMFWYRQDPGLGLRLIYFSYDVKMKEKGDIPEGYSVSREKKERFSLILESASTNQTSMYLCASSLLGGGGNQPQHFGDGTRLSIL.

This chain uses TRBV5-1 with TRBJ1-4, with D unclear. The CDR3 extends over 17 amino acids. Per germline, CDR1 SGHRS and CDR2 YFSETQ. Trimming removed 0 bases at V and 0 bases at J, with 12 bases between. The CDR3: CASSLVGLPPTNEKLFF. The DNA for the CDR3 is TGCGCCAGCAGCTTGGTTGGTCTACCTCCAACTAATGAAAAACTGTTTTTT.

The chain uses TRBV14 and TRBJ1-4; no clear D. The germline CDR1 and CDR2 sequences are SGHDN and FVKESK. The V and J ends lost 4 bases and 6 bases respectively, with 12 bases between them. CDR3 length: 14 residues. For the CDR3, the DNA is TGTGCCAGCAGCCTCCCGGGAGTCTATGAAAAACTGTTTTTT. Translated: CASSLPGVYEKLFF.

This chain uses TRBV5-1 with TRBJ1-2; 7 nucleotides agree with TRBD1. The CDR3 loop spans 15 amino acids. With 0 bases clipped from V and 2 bases from J, the junction kept 4 bases outside the gene matches. CDR1 is SGHRS and CDR2 is YFSETQ in the germline V gene. The CDR3 DNA follows: TGCGCCAGCAGCTTGGAGTCAGGGGGAAACTATGGCTACACCTTC. Amino acids: CASSLESGGNYGYTF.

This clone was found once. The chain recombines TRBV29-1 with TRBJ2-2; no definite D call. The V gene lost 4 bases and the J gene lost 1 base, with 4 bases spanning the gap. This CDR3 contains 12 residues. CDR1 and CDR2 from the germline V gene are SQVTM and ANQGSEA. The CDR3, as DNA: TGCAGCGTTGGAGTGAACACCGGGGAGCTGTTTTTT. Translated, it gives CSVGVNTGELFF.

V usage is TRBV18 and J usage is TRBJ1-5, with a tentative D call TRBD1 (5 bases). From germline, CDR1 is KGHSH and CDR2 LQKENI. The CDR3 has 15 amino acids. The germline V and J ends were trimmed by 3 bases and 5 bases, with 14 bases remaining between them. The CDR3 sequence is CASSPSGLPDQPQHF. The CDR3 DNA is TGTGCCAGCTCACCCTCAGGGCTACCAGATCAGCCCCAGCATTTT.

Turning to this clone: Within the sample, other DNA sequences also encode this same CDR3. CDR3 nucleotide sequence: TGTGCCAGCAGCTTGGTGGGGACAAACACCGGGGAGCTGTTTTTT. It translates to CASSLVGTNTGELFF. The rearrangement links TRBV7-9 to TRBJ2-2; D may be TRBD1 (6 bases). V shed 3 bases and J shed 2 bases, with 10 bases lying between them. The V gene's germline CDR1 is SEHNR and CDR2 FQNEAQ (reference sequence). This CDR3 has 15 residues. The whole variable domain, remainder taken from reference TRBV7-9 and TRBJ2-2, is DTGVSQNPRHKITKRGQNVTFRCDPISEHNRLYWYRQTLGQGPEFLTYFQNEAQLEKSRLLSDRFSAERPKGSFSTLEIQRTEQGDSAMYLCASSLVGTNTGELFFGEGSRLTVL.

V is TRBV9 and J is TRBJ2-5, with D tentatively TRBD1 (6 bases). This CDR3 spans 13 amino acids. Germline CDR1 reads SGDLS; CDR2 reads YYNGEE. The V end was cut by 3 bases, the J end by 2 bases, with 8 bases between. CDR3 residues: CASSAQGQETQYF. As DNA, the CDR3 is TGTGCCAGCAGCGCACAGGGACAAGAGACCCAGTACTTC. Together with reference TRBV9 and TRBJ2-5, the CDR3 gives the full variable domain: DSGVTQTPKHLITATGQRVTLRCSPRSGDLSVYWYQQSLDQGLQFLIQYYNGEERAKGNILERFSAQQFPDLHSELNLSSLELGDSALYFCASSAQGQETQYFGPGTRLLVL.

The rearrangement links TRBV4-2 to TRBJ1-5; TRBD1 agrees at 8 bases. There are 14 residues in the CDR3. Unmatched junction bases numbered 5, after V lost 4 bases and J lost 6 bases. In germline, CDR1 is LGHNA, CDR2 YNFKEQ. The CDR3 sequence: CASSPRQGSQPQHF. CDR3 bases: TGTGCCAGCAGCCCGCGACAGGGGAGTCAGCCCCAGCATTTT.